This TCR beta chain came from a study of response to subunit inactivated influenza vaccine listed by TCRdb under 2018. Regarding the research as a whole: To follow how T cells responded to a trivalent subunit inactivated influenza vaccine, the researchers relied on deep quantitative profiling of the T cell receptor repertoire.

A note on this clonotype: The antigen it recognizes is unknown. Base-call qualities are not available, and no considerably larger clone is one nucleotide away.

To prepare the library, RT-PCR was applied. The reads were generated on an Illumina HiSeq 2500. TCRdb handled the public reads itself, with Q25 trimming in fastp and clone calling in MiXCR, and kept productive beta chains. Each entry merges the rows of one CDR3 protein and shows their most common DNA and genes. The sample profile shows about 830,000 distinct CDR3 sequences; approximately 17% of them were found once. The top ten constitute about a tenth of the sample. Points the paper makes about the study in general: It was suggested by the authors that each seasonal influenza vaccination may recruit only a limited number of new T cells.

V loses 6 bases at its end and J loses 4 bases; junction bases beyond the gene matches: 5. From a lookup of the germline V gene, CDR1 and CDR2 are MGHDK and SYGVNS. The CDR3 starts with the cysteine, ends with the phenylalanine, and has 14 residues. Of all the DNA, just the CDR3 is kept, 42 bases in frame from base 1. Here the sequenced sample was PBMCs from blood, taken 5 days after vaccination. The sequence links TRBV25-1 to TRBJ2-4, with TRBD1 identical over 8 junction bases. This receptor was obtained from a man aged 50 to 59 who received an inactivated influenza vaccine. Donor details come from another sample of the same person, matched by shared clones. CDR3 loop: CASSPQGGKNIQYF. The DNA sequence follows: TGTGCCAGCAGCCCACAGGGGGGTAAAAACATTCAGTACTTC.